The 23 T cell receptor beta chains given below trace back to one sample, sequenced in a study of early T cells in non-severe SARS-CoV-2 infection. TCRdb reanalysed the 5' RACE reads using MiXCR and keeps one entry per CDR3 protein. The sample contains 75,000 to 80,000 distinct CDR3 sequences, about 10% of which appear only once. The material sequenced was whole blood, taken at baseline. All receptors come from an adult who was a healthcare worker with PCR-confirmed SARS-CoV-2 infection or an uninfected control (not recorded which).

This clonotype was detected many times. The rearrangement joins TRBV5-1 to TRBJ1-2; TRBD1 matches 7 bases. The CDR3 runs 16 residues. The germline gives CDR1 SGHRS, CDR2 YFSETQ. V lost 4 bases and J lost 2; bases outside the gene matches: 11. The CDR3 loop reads CASSLGYQTGNYGYTF. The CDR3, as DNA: TGCGCCAGCAGCCTAGGGTACCAGACAGGGAACTATGGCTACACCTTC. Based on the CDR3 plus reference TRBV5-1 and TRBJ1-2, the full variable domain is KAGVTQTPRYLIKTRGQQVTLSCSPISGHRSVSWYQQTPGQGLQFLFEYFSETQRNKGNFPGRFSGRQFSNSRSEMNVSTLELGDSALYLCASSLGYQTGNYGYTFGSGTRLTVV.

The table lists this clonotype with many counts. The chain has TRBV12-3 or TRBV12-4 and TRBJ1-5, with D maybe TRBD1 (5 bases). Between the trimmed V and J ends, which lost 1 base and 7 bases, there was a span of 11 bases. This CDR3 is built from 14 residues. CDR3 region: CASSLVSRGQPQHF. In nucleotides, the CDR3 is TGTGCCAGCAGTTTAGTGAGTAGGGGCCAGCCCCAGCATTTT.

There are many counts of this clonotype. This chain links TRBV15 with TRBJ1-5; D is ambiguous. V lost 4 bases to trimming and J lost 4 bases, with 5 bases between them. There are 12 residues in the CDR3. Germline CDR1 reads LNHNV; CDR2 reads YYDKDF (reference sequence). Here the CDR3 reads CATSTPNQPQHF. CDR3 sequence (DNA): TGTGCCACCAGCACTCCAAATCAGCCCCAGCATTTT.

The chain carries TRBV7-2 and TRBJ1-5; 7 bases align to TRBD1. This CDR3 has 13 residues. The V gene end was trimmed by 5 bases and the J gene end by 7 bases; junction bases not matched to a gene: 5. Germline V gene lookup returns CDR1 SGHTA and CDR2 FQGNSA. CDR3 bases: TGTGCCAGCAGCCCTCGACAGGGCCAGCCCCAGCATTTT. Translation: CASSPRQGQPQHF.

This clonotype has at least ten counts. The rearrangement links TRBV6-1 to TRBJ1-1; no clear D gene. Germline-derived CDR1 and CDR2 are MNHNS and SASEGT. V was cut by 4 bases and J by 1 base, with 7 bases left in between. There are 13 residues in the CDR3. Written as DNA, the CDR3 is TGTGCCAGCAGTGCAACGGAGAACACTGAAGCTTTCTTT. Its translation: CASSATENTEAFF.

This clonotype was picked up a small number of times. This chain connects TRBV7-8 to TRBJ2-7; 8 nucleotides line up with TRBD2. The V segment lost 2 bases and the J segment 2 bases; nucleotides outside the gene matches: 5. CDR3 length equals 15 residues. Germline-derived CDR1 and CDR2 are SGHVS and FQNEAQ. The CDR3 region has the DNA TGTGCCAGCAGCTTAAGCGGGGGTATGACCTACGAGCAGTACTTC. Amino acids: CASSLSGGMTYEQYF.

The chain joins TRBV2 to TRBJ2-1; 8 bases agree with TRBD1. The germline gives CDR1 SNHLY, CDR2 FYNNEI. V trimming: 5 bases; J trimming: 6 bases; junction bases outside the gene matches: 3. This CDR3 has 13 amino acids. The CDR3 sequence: CASSTQGANEQFF. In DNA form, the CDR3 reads TGTGCCAGCAGTACCCAGGGGGCCAATGAGCAGTTCTTC.

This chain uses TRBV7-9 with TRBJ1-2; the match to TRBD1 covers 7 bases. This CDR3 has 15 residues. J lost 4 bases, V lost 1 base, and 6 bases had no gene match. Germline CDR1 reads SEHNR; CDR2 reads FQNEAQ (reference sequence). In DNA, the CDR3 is TGTGCCAGCAGCTTAGTTCCAGGGGGTCCCTATGGCTACACCTTC. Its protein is CASSLVPGGPYGYTF.

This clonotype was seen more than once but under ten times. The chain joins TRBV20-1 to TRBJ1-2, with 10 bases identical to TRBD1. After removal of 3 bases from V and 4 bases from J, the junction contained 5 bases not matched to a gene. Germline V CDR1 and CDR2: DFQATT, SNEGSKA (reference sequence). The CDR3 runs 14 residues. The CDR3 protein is CSASRDRGPYGYTF. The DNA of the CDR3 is TGCAGTGCTAGCCGGGACAGGGGACCCTATGGCTACACCTTC.

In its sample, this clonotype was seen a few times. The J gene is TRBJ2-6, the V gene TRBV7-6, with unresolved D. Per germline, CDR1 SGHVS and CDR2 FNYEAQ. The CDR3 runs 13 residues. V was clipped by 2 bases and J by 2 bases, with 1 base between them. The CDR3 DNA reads TGTGCCAGCAGCTTACCTGGGGCCAACGTCCTGACTTTC. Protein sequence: CASSLPGANVLTF. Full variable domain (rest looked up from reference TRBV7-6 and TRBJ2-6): GAGVSQSPRYKVTKRGQDVALRCDPISGHVSLYWYRQALGQGPEFLTYFNYEAQQDKSGLPNDRFSAERPEGSISTLTIQRTEQRDSAMYRCASSLPGANVLTFGAGSRLTVL.

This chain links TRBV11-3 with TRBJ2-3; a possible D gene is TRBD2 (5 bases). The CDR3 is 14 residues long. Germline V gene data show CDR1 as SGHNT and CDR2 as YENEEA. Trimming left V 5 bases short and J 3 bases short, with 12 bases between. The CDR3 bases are TGTGCCAGCAGCAAGGATGGCGGGACAGATACGCAGTATTTT. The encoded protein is CASSKDGGTDTQYF.

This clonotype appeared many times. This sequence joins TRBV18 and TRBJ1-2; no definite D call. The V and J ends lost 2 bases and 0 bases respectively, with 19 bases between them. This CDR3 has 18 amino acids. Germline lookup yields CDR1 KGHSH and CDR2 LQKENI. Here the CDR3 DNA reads TGTGCCAGCTCACCAGAGTCAAAGCCAGGTCTAACTAACTATGGCTACACCTTC. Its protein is CASSPESKPGLTNYGYTF.

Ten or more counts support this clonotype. CDR3 in DNA: TGTGCCAGCAGTTTATTTAGTACCCCGGGACTAGCGGTGAACACCGGGGAGCTGTTTTTT. This translates into CASSLFSTPGLAVNTGELFF. This chain joins TRBV27 and TRBJ2-2; 11 nucleotides line up with TRBD2. Trimming at V came to 1 base and at J to 1 base, leaving 11 bases not matched to a gene. This CDR3 comprises 20 residues. The germline CDR1 and CDR2 sequences are MNHEY and SMNVEV (reference sequence).

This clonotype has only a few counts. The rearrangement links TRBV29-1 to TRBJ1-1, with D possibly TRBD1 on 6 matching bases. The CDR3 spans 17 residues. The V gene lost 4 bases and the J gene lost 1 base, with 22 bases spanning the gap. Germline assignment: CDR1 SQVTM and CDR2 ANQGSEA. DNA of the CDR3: TGCAGCGTTGCCGCCGGAGTAGGTACCAGGGGGAACACTGAAGCTTTCTTT. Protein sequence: CSVAAGVGTRGNTEAFF. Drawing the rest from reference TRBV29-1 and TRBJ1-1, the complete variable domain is SAVISQKPSRDICQRGTSLTIQCQVDSQVTMMFWYRQQPGQSLTLIATANQGSEATYESGFVIDKFPISRPNLTFSTLTVSNMSPEDSSIYLCSVAAGVGTRGNTEAFFGQGTRLTVV.

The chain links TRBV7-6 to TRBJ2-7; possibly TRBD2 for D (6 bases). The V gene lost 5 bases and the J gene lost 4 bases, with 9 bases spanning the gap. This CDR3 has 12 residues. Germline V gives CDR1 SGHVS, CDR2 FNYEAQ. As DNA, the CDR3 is TGTGCCAGCAGCCAGACTAGTTACGAGCAGTACTTC. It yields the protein CASSQTSYEQYF.

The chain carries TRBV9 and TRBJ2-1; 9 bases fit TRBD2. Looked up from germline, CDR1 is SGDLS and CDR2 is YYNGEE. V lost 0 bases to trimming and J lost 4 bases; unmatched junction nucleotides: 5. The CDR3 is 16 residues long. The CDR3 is CASSVDISGGYNEQFF. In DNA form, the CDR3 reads TGTGCCAGCAGCGTAGATATTAGCGGGGGATACAATGAGCAGTTCTTC.

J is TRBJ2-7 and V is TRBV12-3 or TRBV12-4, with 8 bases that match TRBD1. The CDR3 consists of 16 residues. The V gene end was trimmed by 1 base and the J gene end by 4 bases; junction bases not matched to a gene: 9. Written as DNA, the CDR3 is TGTGCCAGCAGTTTAGGTCTCGGGACAGGAAAATACGAGCAGTACTTC. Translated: CASSLGLGTGKYEQYF.

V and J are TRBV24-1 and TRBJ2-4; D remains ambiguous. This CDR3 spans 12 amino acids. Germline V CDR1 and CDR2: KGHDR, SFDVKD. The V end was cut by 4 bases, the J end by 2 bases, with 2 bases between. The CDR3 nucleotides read TGTGCCACCAGTGACTCCAAAAACATTCAGTACTTC. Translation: CATSDSKNIQYF.

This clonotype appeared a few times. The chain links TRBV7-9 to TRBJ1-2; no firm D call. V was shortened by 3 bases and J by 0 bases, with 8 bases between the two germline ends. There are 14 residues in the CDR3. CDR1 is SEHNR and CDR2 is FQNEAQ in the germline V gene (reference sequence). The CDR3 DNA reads TGTGCCAGCAGCTTGACGGTCCCTAACTATGGCTACACCTTC. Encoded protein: CASSLTVPNYGYTF.

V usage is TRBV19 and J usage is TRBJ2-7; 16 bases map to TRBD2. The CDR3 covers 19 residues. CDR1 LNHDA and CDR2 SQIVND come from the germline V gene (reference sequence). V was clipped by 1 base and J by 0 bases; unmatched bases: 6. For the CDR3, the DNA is TGTGCCAGTAGTATAGTTGCCGGGACTAGCGGGGGGGCCTCCTACGAGCAGTACTTC. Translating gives CASSIVAGTSGGASYEQYF.

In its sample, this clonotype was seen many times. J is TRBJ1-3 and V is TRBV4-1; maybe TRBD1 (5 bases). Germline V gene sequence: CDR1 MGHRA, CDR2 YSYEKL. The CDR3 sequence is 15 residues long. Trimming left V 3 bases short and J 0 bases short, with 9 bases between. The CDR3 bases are TGCGCCAGCAGCCAGTCACAGGTCTCTGGAAACACCATATATTTT. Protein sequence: CASSQSQVSGNTIYF.

The CDR3 sequence is CASSKLSGTINDGYTF. DNA of the CDR3: TGTGCCAGCAGTAAACTAAGCGGGACCATAAACGATGGCTACACCTTC. V usage is TRBV6-5 and J usage is TRBJ1-2, with D maybe TRBD1 (5 bases). The germline V gene encodes CDR1 MNHEY and CDR2 SVGAGI. V lost 5 bases to trimming and J lost 6 bases, with 22 bases between them. The CDR3 extends over 16 amino acids.

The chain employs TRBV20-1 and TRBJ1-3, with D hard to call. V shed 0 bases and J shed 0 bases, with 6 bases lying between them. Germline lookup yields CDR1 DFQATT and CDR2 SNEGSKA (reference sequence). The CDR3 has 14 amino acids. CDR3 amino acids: CSARDMSSGNTIYF. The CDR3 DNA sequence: TGCAGTGCTAGAGATATGAGCTCTGGAAACACCATATATTTT.